This T cell receptor (beta chain) was captured by sequencing in a study of T cell repertoires in cytomegalovirus infection. About the study: Recently identified HLA-C-restricted and well-studied HLA-B-restricted CMV epitopes were used. It can be stated that public TCR beta signatures indicated CMV infection as well as a matching HLA type. Notes on the study in general: Frequencies of public TCR beta families were cumulated, and this identified carriers of CMV plus the relevant HLA.

Turning to this clonotype: Its specificity is not known.

V lost 4 bases, J lost 3 bases, and 8 bases stayed unmatched. The CDR3 is made up of 18 amino acids. From germline, CDR1 is SGHVS and CDR2 FNYEAQ. Each CDR3 protein is one row after TCRdb ran MiXCR on the reads. The data hold about a million distinct CDR3 sequences, with approximately 31% observed a single time. The sequenced sample was cultured CD8+ T cells from PBMCs, obtained from culture after CMV antigen stimulation. The rearrangement links TRBV7-6 to TRBJ2-2, with 13 positions matching TRBD2. This clonotype was obtained from a human donor in good health (CMV status not recorded). Some clones in this sample may be carry-over from other donors' samples. CDR3 coding DNA: TGTGCCAGCAGCTCGACTAGCGGGGGGCCCCGTTACACCGGGGAGCTGTTTTTT. This sequence encodes CASSSTSGGPRYTGELFF.